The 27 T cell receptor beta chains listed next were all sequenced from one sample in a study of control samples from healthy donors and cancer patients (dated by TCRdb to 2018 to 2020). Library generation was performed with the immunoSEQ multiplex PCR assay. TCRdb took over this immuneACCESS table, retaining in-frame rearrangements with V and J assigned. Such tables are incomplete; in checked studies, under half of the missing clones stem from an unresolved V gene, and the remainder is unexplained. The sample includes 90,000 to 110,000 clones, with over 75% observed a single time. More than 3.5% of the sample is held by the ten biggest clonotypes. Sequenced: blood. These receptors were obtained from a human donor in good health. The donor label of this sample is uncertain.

This CDR3 is CASSRGGAGGELFF. The CDR3 coding sequence is TGTGCCAGTAGTAGGGGGGGCGCAGGCGGGGAGCTGTTTTTT. The gene calls are TRBV19 and TRBJ2-2; D might be TRBD2 (7 bases). Germline CDR1 is LNHDA and CDR2 is SQIVND (reference sequence). This CDR3 region has 14 residues. V was shortened by 4 bases and J by 7 bases, with 13 bases between the two germline ends.

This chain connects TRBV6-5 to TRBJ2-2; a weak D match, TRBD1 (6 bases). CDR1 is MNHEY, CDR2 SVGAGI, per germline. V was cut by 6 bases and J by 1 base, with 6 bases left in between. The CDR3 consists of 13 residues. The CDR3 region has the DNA TGTGCCAGCAGGACAGGGAACACCGGGGAGCTGTTTTTT. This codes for CASRTGNTGELFF.

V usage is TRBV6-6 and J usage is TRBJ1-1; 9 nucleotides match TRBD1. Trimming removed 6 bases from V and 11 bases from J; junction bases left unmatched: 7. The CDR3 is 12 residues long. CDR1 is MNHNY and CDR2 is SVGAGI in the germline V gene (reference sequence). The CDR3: CASSYNRGLAFF. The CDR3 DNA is TGTGCCAGCAGCTACAACAGGGGGCTCGCTTTCTTT.

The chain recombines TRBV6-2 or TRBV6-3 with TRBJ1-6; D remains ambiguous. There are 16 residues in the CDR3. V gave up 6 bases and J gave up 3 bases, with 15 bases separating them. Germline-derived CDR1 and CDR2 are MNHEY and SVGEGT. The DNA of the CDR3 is TGTGCCAGCAGACCTAGCGAGGTCATCTATAATTCACCCCTCCACTTT. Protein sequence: CASRPSEVIYNSPLHF.

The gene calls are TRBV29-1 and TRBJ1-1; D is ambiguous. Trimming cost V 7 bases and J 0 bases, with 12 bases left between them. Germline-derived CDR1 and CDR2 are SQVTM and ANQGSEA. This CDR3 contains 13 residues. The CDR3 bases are TGCAGCGCGAGAGGACGGATGAACACTGAAGCTTTCTTT. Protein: CSARGRMNTEAFF.

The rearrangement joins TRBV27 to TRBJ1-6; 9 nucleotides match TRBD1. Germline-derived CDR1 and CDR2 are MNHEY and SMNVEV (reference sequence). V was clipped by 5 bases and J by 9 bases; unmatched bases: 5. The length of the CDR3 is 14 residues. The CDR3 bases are TGTGCCAGCAGTCCCGGGACAGGGTTTTCACCCCTCCACTTT. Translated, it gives CASSPGTGFSPLHF.

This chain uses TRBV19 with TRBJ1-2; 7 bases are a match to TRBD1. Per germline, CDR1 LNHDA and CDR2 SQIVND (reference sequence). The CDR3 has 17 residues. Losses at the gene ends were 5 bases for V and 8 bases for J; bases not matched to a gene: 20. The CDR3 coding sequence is TGTGCCAGTAGTTCACGGAACAGGGGTTTAGGCCTTTTCGGCTACACCTTC. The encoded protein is CASSSRNRGLGLFGYTF.

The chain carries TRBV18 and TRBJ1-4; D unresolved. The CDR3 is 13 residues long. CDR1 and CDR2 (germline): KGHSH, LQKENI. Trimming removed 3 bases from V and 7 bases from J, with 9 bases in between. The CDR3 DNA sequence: TGTGCCAGCTCACCTAGGGAAGGTGAAAAACTGTTTTTT. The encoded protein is CASSPREGEKLFF.

The CDR3 bases are TGCGCCAGCAGTGAGATGTCGACGGAAAATTCACCCCTCCACTTT. The encoded protein is CASSEMSTENSPLHF. The chain joins TRBV10-2 to TRBJ1-6; D not certain. The germline V gene encodes CDR1 WSHSY and CDR2 SAAADI. The CDR3 is made up of 15 amino acids. Trimming cost V 2 bases and J 7 bases, with 12 bases left between them.

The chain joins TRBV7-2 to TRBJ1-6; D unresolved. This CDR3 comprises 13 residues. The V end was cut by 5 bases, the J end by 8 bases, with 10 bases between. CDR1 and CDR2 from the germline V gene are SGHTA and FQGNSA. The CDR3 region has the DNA TGTGCCAGCAGCCAGGACCGAGATTCACCCCTCCACTTT. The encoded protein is CASSQDRDSPLHF.

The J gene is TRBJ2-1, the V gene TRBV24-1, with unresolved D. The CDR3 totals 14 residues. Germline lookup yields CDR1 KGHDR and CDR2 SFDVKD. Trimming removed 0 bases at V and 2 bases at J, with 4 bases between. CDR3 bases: TGTGCCACCAGTGATTTGCAGGCCTACAATGAGCAGTTCTTC. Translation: CATSDLQAYNEQFF.

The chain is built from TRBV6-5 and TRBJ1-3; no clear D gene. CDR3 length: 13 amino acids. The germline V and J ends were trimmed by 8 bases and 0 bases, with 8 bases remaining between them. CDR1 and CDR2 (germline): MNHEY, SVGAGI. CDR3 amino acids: CASGRDSGNTIYF. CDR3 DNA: TGTGCCAGCGGTCGGGACTCTGGAAACACCATATATTTT.

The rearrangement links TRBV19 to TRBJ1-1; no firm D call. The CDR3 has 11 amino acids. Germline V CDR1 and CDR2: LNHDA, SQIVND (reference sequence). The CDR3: CVPLRDARAFF. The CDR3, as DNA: TGTGTCCCGCTCCGTGATGCCAGGGCTTTCTTT.

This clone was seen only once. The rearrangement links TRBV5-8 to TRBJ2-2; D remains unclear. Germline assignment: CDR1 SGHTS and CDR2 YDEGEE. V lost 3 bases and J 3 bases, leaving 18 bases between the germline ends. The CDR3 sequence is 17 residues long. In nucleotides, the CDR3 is TGTGCCAGCAGCTCAGTAAGCCTGGTTTGGGACACCGGGGAGCTGTTTTTT. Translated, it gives CASSSVSLVWDTGELFF.

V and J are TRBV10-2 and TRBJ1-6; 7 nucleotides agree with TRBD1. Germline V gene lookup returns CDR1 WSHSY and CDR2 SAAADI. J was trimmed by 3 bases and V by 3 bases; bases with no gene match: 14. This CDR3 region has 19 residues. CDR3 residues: CASSEFQGVNTFYNSPLHF. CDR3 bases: TGCGCCAGCAGTGAATTTCAGGGGGTGAACACTTTCTATAATTCACCCCTCCACTTT.

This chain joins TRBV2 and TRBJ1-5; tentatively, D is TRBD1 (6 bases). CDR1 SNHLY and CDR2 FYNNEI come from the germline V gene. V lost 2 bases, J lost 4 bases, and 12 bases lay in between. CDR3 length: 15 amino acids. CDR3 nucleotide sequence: TGTGCCAGCAGTGAACAGGGGAGGGTAAATCAGCCCCAGCATTTT. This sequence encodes CASSEQGRVNQPQHF.

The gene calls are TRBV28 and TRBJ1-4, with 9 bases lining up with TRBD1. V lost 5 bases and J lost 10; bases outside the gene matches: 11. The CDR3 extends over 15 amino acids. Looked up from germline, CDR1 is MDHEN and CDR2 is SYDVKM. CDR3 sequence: CASSPPDRGLGKLFF. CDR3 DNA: TGTGCCAGCAGTCCACCGGACAGGGGCCTTGGAAAACTGTTTTTT.

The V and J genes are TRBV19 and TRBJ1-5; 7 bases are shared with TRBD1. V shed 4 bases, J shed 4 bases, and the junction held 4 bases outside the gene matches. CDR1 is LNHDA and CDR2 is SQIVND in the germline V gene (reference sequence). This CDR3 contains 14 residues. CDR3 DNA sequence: TGTGCCAGTAGTACTCAGGGGGGGAATCAGCCCCAGCATTTT. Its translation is CASSTQGGNQPQHF.

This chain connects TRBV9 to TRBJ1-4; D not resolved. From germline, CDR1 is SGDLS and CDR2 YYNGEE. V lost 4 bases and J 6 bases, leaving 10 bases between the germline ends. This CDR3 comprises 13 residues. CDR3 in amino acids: CASSWRTDEKLFF. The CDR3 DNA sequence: TGTGCCAGCAGCTGGCGGACGGATGAAAAACTGTTTTTT.

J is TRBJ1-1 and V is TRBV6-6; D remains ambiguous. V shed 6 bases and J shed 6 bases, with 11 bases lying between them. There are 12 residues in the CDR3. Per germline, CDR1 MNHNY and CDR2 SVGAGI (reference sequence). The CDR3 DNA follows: TGTGCCAGCAGCTTCCCCACGGCTGAAGCTTTCTTT. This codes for CASSFPTAEAFF.

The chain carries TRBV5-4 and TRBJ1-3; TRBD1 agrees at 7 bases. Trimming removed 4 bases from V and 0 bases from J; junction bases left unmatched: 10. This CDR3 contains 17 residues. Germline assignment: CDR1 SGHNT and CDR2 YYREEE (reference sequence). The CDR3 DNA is TGTGCCAGCAGCAAAGACAGGGCCCAAAGCTCTGGAAACACCATATATTTT. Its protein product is CASSKDRAQSSGNTIYF. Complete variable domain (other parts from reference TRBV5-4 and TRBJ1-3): ETGVTQSPTHLIKTRGQQVTLRCSSQSGHNTVSWYQQALGQGPQFIFQYYREEENGRGNFPPRFSGLQFPNYSSELNVNALELDDSALYLCASSKDRAQSSGNTIYFGEGSWLTVV.

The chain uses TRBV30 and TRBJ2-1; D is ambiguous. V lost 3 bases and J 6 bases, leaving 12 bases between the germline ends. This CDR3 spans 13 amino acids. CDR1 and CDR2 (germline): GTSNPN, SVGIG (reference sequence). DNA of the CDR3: TGTGCCTGGAGATTGGGCCTTCGCAATGAGCAGTTCTTC. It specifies CAWRLGLRNEQFF.

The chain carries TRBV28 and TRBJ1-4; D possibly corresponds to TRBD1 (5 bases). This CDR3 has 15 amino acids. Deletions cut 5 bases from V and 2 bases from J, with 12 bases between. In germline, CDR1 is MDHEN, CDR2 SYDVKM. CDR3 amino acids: CASSQPGLTNEKLFF. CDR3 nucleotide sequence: TGTGCCAGCAGTCAGCCGGGGCTTACTAATGAAAAACTGTTTTTT.

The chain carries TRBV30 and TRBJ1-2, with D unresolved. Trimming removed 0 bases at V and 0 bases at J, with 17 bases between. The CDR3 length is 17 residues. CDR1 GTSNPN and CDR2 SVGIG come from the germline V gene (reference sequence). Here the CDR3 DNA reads TGTGCCTGGAGTGTGAATTCGGGGATTCGGGCTAACTATGGCTACACCTTC. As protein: CAWSVNSGIRANYGYTF.

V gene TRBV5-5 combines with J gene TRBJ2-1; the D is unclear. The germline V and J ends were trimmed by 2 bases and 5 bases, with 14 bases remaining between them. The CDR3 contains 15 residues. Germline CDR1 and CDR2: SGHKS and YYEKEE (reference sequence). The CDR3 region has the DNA TGTGCCAGCAGCTTCTGGGGATTTGGAGACAATGAGCAGTTCTTC. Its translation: CASSFWGFGDNEQFF. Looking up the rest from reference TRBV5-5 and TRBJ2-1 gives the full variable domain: DAGVTQSPTHLIKTRGQQVTLRCSPISGHKSVSWYQQVLGQGPQFIFQYYEKEERGRGNFPDRFSARQFPNYSSELNVNALLLGDSALYLCASSFWGFGDNEQFFGPGTRLTVL.

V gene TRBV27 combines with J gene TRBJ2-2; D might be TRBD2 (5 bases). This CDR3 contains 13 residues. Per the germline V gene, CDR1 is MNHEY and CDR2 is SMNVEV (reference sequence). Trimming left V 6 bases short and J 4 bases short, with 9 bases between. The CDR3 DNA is TGTGCCAGCAGCTCTAGCTTCACCGGGGAGCTGTTTTTT. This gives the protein CASSSSFTGELFF.

CDR3 loop: CASSEAPALTNYGYTF. The DNA for the CDR3 is TGTGCCAGCAGTGAAGCACCGGCCCTGACTAACTATGGCTACACCTTC. This sequence joins TRBV2 and TRBJ1-2; the D is unclear. Germline V CDR1 and CDR2: SNHLY, FYNNEI. Between the trimmed V and J ends, which lost 0 bases and 0 bases, there was a span of 11 bases. The CDR3 is 16 residues long.